This record looks at one T cell receptor beta chain sequence and its context. CDR3 length: 14 amino acids. CDR1 LGHDT and CDR2 YNNKEL come from the germline V gene (reference sequence). Trimming took 2 bases from V and 7 from J, leaving 12 bases between them. Source study methods: Estimated nucleated cell counts came from reference gene primer amplification. TCRdb's copy holds only in-frame clones and misses some; the assay was immunoSEQ multiplex PCR. D and trimming come from the DNA, and the V and J calls and clone size come from that table. The sample records under 130,000 clones, 70% to 90% being singletons. This sample was included in a study of blood T cell repertoires in COVID-19. Study-level background: Researchers got acute and convalescent COVID-19 samples from the United States, Italy and Spain. The analysed material was cDNA or gDNA that came from T cells, B-cell-depleted T cells, or PBMCs.

The sequenced material came from peripheral blood. V and J are TRBV3-1 (or the pseudogene TRBV3-2) and TRBJ1-5; TRBD1 might be the D (5 bases). This TCR came from a human donor in a cohort sampled during active COVID-19. CDR3 region: CASSQLPGGQPQHF. DNA of the CDR3: TGTGCCAGCAGCCAATTGCCCGGGGGGCAGCCCCAGCATTTT.